This record covers a single T cell receptor beta chain. The data belong to a study of blood T cell repertoires in COVID-19. The germline CDR1 and CDR2 sequences are MNHEY and SVGAGI. The CDR3 runs to 16 residues. V shed 2 bases and J 10 bases; nucleotides not matched to a gene: 13. Clones were sequenced by immunoSEQ multiplex PCR, and TCRdb holds only the in-frame ones, with some missing. Here the sample spans approximately 46,000 clones, roughly 85% being singletons. This chain links TRBV6-5 with TRBJ2-1; 8 nucleotides agree with TRBD2. Material: peripheral blood. The TCR comes from a man in his 60s with acute or convalescent COVID-19. CDR3 loop: CASSYEAGGPFREQFF. CDR3 nucleotide sequence: TGTGCCAGCAGTTACGAGGCGGGGGGACCCTTTAGGGAGCAGTTCTTC.